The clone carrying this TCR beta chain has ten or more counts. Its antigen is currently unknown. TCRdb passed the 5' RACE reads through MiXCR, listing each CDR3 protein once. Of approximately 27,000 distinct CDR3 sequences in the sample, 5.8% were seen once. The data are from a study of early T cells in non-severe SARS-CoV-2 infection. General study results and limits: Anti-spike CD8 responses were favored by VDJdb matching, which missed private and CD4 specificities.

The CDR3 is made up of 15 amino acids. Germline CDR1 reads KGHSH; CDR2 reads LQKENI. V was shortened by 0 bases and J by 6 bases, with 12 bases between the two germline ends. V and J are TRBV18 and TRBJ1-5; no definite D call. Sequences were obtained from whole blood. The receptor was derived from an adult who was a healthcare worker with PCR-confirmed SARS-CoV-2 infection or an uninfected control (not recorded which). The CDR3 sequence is CASSPPGSSGQPQHF. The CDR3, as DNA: TGTGCCAGCTCACCACCCGGATCATCGGGTCAGCCCCAGCATTTT.